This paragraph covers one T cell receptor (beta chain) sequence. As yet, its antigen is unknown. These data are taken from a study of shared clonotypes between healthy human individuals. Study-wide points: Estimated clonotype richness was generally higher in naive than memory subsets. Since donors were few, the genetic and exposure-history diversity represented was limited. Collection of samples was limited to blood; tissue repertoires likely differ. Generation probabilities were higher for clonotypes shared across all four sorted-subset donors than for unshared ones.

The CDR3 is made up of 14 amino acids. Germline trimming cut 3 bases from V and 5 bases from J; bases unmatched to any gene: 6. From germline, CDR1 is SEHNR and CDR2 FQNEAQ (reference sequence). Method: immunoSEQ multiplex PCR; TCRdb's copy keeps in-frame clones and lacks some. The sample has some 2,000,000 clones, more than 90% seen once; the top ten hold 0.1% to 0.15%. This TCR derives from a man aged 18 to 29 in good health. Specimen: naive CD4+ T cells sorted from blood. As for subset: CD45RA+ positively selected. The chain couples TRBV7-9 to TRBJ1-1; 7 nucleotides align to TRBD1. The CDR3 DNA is TGTGCCAGCAGCTTCGAGGGGGCCGAGACTGAAGCTTTCTTT. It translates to CASSFEGAETEAFF. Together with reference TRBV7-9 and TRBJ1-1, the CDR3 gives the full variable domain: DTGVSQNPRHKITKRGQNVTFRCDPISEHNRLYWYRQTLGQGPEFLTYFQNEAQLEKSRLLSDRFSAERPKGSFSTLEIQRTEQGDSAMYLCASSFEGAETEAFFGQGTRLTVV.